Below, 10 T cell receptor beta chains from the same sample are listed, as sequenced in a study of blood T cell repertoires in COVID-19. Assay used: immunoSEQ multiplex PCR; TCRdb lists only in-frame clones, some missing. The sample yields around 260,000 clones, approximately 86% seen once. The sample taken for sequencing was peripheral blood. Receptor source: a man younger than 40 with active or convalescent COVID-19.

The rearrangement joins TRBV13 to TRBJ2-5; 9 nucleotides agree with TRBD2. The CDR3 runs to 18 residues. J lost 4 bases, V lost 0 bases, and 12 bases had no gene match. Looked up from germline, CDR1 is PRHDT and CDR2 is FYEKMQ (reference sequence). The CDR3 sequence is CASSLGLNGLAGRETQYF. Here the CDR3 DNA reads TGTGCCAGCAGCTTAGGCCTAAATGGGCTAGCGGGGAGAGAGACCCAGTACTTC.

The chain has TRBV6-5 and TRBJ1-1, with D possibly being TRBD1 (6 bases). CDR1 and CDR2 (germline): MNHEY, SVGAGI. The CDR3 spans 11 residues. V shed 5 bases and J shed 8 bases, with 9 bases lying between them. The CDR3, as DNA: TGTGCCAGCAGTCAACAGGGAGAAGCTTTCTTT. Its protein is CASSQQGEAFF.

This clone has more than one count but fewer than ten. The V gene is TRBV7-9, the J gene TRBJ1-2, with unresolved D. The V end lost 1 base, the J end lost 8 bases, and 8 bases lay between the germline ends. This CDR3 spans 12 amino acids. CDR1 is SEHNR and CDR2 is FQNEAQ in the germline V gene (reference sequence). The CDR3 DNA reads as TGTGCCAGCAGCTTAGGTTATCGGGGCTACACCTTC. Protein product: CASSLGYRGYTF.

This clone was detected once. The V gene is TRBV2, the J gene TRBJ2-5, with 12 bases matching TRBD1. The CDR3 runs to 15 residues. Germline V lookup: CDR1 SNHLY, CDR2 FYNNEI. V was pared by 5 bases and J by 8 bases, with 9 bases of the junction left unmatched. CDR3 residues: CASSNQGQGAYTQYF. The CDR3, as DNA: TGTGCCAGCAGTAACCAGGGACAGGGGGCTTATACCCAGTACTTC.

V gene TRBV9 combines with J gene TRBJ2-1, with 9 positions matching TRBD1. CDR1 and CDR2 from the germline V gene are SGDLS and YYNGEE. The CDR3 contains 14 residues. V was clipped by 3 bases and J by 7 bases; unmatched bases: 5. This CDR3 is CASSAGQGRNEQFF. DNA of the CDR3: TGTGCCAGCAGCGCCGGACAGGGGCGGAATGAGCAGTTCTTC.

CDR3 DNA sequence: TGTGCCAGCAGCCTCAGTGCTGAAGCTTTCTTT. It translates to CASSLSAEAFF. The gene calls are TRBV25-1 and TRBJ1-1, with D unclear. The CDR3 loop spans 11 amino acids. V lost 6 bases and J lost 6, with 8 bases in between. Germline CDR1 and CDR2: MGHDK and SYGVNS.

The chain combines TRBV2 with TRBJ2-1; 10 nucleotides match TRBD2. CDR1 SNHLY and CDR2 FYNNEI come from the germline V gene. This CDR3 has 15 amino acids. J lost 6 bases, V lost 4 bases, and 6 bases had no gene match. CDR3 in DNA: TGTGCCAGCAGTGTCTCTAGCGGGGGATCCAATGAGCAGTTCTTC. This translates into CASSVSSGGSNEQFF.

Remarks on this clone: In the same sample, other DNA sequences code for this CDR3. V and J are TRBV18 and TRBJ1-2; 7 bases are a match to TRBD1. The trim removed 3 bases at V and 4 bases at J, leaving 5 bases unmatched. This CDR3 comprises 14 residues. Germline CDR1 reads KGHSH; CDR2 reads LQKENI. CDR3 nucleotide sequence: TGTGCCAGCTCACCGTCCGACAGGGCCTATGGCTACACCTTC. This translates into CASSPSDRAYGYTF. Full variable domain (outside the CDR3, taken from reference TRBV18 and TRBJ1-2): NAGVMQNPRHLVRRRGQEARLRCSPMKGHSHVYWYRQLPEEGLKFMVYLQKENIIDESGMPKERFSAEFPKEGPSILRIQQVVRGDSAAYFCASSPSDRAYGYTFGSGTRLTVV.

The chain uses TRBV4-2 and TRBJ1-5, with 7 positions matching TRBD1. The V gene's germline CDR1 is LGHNA and CDR2 YNFKEQ. V dropped 3 bases and J dropped 8; count of bases not matched to a gene: 10. CDR3 size: 15 residues. The DNA for the CDR3 is TGTGCCAGCAGCCAGGGTGGCGGACAGGTGGAGCCCCAGCATTTT. Its translation is CASSQGGGQVEPQHF.

V and J are TRBV19 and TRBJ1-6; D not certain. V lost 6 bases to trimming and J lost 0 bases, with 9 bases between them. The CDR3 has 15 amino acids. The germline gives CDR1 LNHDA, CDR2 SQIVND (reference sequence). The CDR3 DNA sequence: TGTGCCAGTAGGAAATCCGGCTCCTATAATTCACCCCTCCACTTT. Amino acid sequence: CASRKSGSYNSPLHF.